These 25 T cell receptor beta chains were all obtained from the same sample, sequenced in a study of blood T cell repertoires in COVID-19. Here immunoSEQ multiplex PCR was the method, and the copy in TCRdb shows in-frame clones only, minus some. This sample yields under 350,000 clones, of which roughly 91% are seen a single time; less than 2% belongs to the top ten. Input material: PBMCs or T cells enriched from blood (not recorded which). These TCRs come from a woman aged 55-75 years who had recovered from COVID-19.

V and J are TRBV5-4 and TRBJ1-1; TRBD1 aligns across 8 bases. Trimming at V came to 5 bases and at J to 4 bases, leaving 4 bases not matched to a gene. The germline V gene encodes CDR1 SGHNT and CDR2 YYREEE (reference sequence). The CDR3 is 13 amino acids. CDR3 nucleotides: TGTGCCAGCAGTTATGGACAGGGCACTGAAGCTTTCTTT. This sequence encodes CASSYGQGTEAFF.

V is TRBV10-3 and J is TRBJ1-5; D perhaps matches TRBD1 (6 bases). The CDR3 sequence is 12 residues long. Trimming removed 10 bases from V and 3 bases from J, with 10 bases in between. CDR1 ENHRY and CDR2 SYGVKD come from the germline V gene. CDR3 loop: CATRQDNQPQHF. DNA for the CDR3: TGTGCCACCAGACAGGACAATCAGCCCCAGCATTTT.

The CDR3 nucleotides read TGTGCCAGCAGTTATGCACGGGCCTGGGGGGTAGATACGCAGTATTTT. Its translation is CASSYARAWGVDTQYF. V usage is TRBV27 and J usage is TRBJ2-3, with D maybe TRBD2 (6 bases). Trimming removed 4 bases from V and 5 bases from J, with 19 bases in between. Germline V lookup: CDR1 MNHEY, CDR2 SMNVEV (reference sequence). This CDR3 contains 16 residues.

The V gene is TRBV7-9, the J gene TRBJ1-2; 8 bases align to TRBD1. Germline values: CDR1 SEHNR, CDR2 FQNEAQ (reference sequence). The CDR3 loop spans 15 amino acids. Trimming took 6 bases from V and 4 from J; bases not matched to a gene: 10. The chain's CDR3 is CASRSDRGQVYGYTF. CDR3 in DNA: TGTGCCAGCAGAAGCGACAGGGGACAGGTCTATGGCTACACCTTC. Drawing the rest from reference TRBV7-9 and TRBJ1-2, the complete variable domain is DTGVSQNPRHKITKRGQNVTFRCDPISEHNRLYWYRQTLGQGPEFLTYFQNEAQLEKSRLLSDRFSAERPKGSFSTLEIQRTEQGDSAMYLCASRSDRGQVYGYTFGSGTRLTVV.

The chain uses TRBV29-1 and TRBJ1-1, with 7 bases identical to TRBD1. CDR3 length: 13 amino acids. V lost 8 bases, J lost 9 bases, and 15 bases stayed unmatched. Germline CDR1 is SQVTM and CDR2 is ANQGSEA. CDR3 loop: CSTEGGRFEQAFF. For the CDR3, the DNA is TGCAGCACCGAAGGGGGCAGATTTGAACAAGCTTTCTTT.

The chain links TRBV6-5 to TRBJ1-5; unclear D gene. The CDR3 loop spans 14 amino acids. Germline V gene sequence: CDR1 MNHEY, CDR2 SVGAGI. V was trimmed by 6 bases and J by 2 bases, leaving 11 bases between them. The CDR3 nucleotides are TGTGCCAGCAGCCTTGTCCCTGGCAATCAGCCCCAGCATTTT. Residues: CASSLVPGNQPQHF.

The chain has TRBV12-3 or TRBV12-4 and TRBJ1-1, with D unresolved. V was pared by 7 bases and J by 5 bases, with 14 bases between. This CDR3 is built from 13 residues. The CDR3, as DNA: TGTGCCAGCACGTCCGATCAGAGGACTGAAGCTTTCTTT. It translates to CASTSDQRTEAFF.

V gene TRBV28 combines with J gene TRBJ1-5; TRBD1 agrees at 9 bases. V trimming: 5 bases; J trimming: 6 bases; junction bases outside the gene matches: 5. CDR1 and CDR2 from the germline V gene are MDHEN and SYDVKM. CDR3 length: 14 residues. The DNA for the CDR3 is TGTGCCAGCAGTGCACCACAGGGGGCTCAGCCCCAGCATTTT. It specifies CASSAPQGAQPQHF.

The chain combines TRBV28 with TRBJ1-1, with 10 bases that match TRBD1. Germline V gene sequence: CDR1 MDHEN, CDR2 SYDVKM. After removal of 6 bases from V and 1 base from J, the junction contained 11 bases not matched to a gene. The CDR3 consists of 17 residues. The CDR3 DNA reads TGTGCCAGCAGACCCGTCCCGGGACAGGGGTCGAACACTGAAGCTTTCTTT. Protein: CASRPVPGQGSNTEAFF. Full variable domain (outside the CDR3, taken from reference TRBV28 and TRBJ1-1): DVKVTQSSRYLVKRTGEKVFLECVQDMDHENMFWYRQDPGLGLRLIYFSYDVKMKEKGDIPEGYSVSREKKERFSLILESASTNQTSMYLCASRPVPGQGSNTEAFFGQGTRLTVV.

This clone was seen only once. The V gene is TRBV4-1, the J gene TRBJ1-2; D is uncertain. The V and J ends lost 0 bases and 7 bases respectively, with 12 bases between them. This CDR3 contains 14 residues. Germline-derived CDR1 and CDR2 are MGHRA and YSYEKL. The CDR3 reads CASSQEVWAAGYTF. In nucleotides, the CDR3 is TGCGCCAGCAGCCAAGAGGTGTGGGCAGCTGGCTACACCTTC.

This clone appeared once. This chain connects TRBV28 to TRBJ1-2, with D maybe TRBD1 (5 bases). Germline CDR1 is MDHEN and CDR2 is SYDVKM. The CDR3 length is 13 residues. V was shortened by 6 bases and J by 7 bases, with 15 bases between the two germline ends. The CDR3 sequence: CASRFPGGGGYTF. DNA of the CDR3: TGTGCCAGCAGATTCCCGGGGGGAGGTGGCTACACCTTC.

Here the CDR3 reads CASRVGQSNQPQHF. For the CDR3, the DNA is TGTGCCAGCAGAGTCGGACAGAGCAATCAGCCCCAGCATTTT. The chain joins TRBV2 to TRBJ1-5, with D perhaps matching TRBD1 (6 bases). This CDR3 comprises 14 residues. Germline lookup yields CDR1 SNHLY and CDR2 FYNNEI. V gave up 6 bases and J gave up 1 base, with 10 bases separating them.

The rearrangement links TRBV28 to TRBJ2-3; tentative D call: TRBD1 (5 bases). The germline V and J ends were trimmed by 6 bases and 4 bases, with 14 bases remaining between them. The germline V gene has CDR1 MDHEN and CDR2 SYDVKM. The CDR3 length is 14 residues. The CDR3 DNA reads as TGTGCCAGCAGGGGTGTGAAGGGGCCAGATACGCAGTATTTT. It specifies CASRGVKGPDTQYF.

CDR3 protein: CASTWGGGQPQHF. As DNA, the CDR3 is TGTGCCAGCACCTGGGGGGGAGGACAGCCCCAGCATTTT. The chain joins TRBV2 to TRBJ1-5; D might be TRBD1 (5 bases). Germline loops: CDR1 SNHLY, CDR2 FYNNEI. The CDR3 extends over 13 amino acids. Trimming cost V 7 bases and J 7 bases, with 14 bases left between them.

The chain has TRBV15 and TRBJ2-7; D is unresolved. This CDR3 is 15 amino acids long. Trimming removed 0 bases from V and 0 bases from J, with 9 bases in between. Germline CDR1 LNHNV, CDR2 YYDKDF (reference sequence). Here the CDR3 DNA reads TGTGCCACCAGCAGAGAAACGCTAAACTCCTACGAGCAGTACTTC. Encoded protein: CATSRETLNSYEQYF.

The V gene is TRBV5-8, the J gene TRBJ1-5; 8 bases map to TRBD1. The CDR3 sequence is 15 residues long. The J segment lost 4 bases and the V segment lost 3 bases, leaving 6 bases of the junction unmatched. Germline CDR1 SGHTS, CDR2 YDEGEE. The CDR3 DNA is TGTGCCAGCAGCTCAGGACAGGGACGAAATCAGCCCCAGCATTTT. Amino acids: CASSSGQGRNQPQHF.

The rearrangement joins TRBV29-1 to TRBJ2-5; 12 nucleotides line up with TRBD2. J gave up 5 bases and V 4 bases, and 2 bases lay outside the gene matches. Germline lookup yields CDR1 SQVTM and CDR2 ANQGSEA. The CDR3 extends over 13 amino acids. The CDR3 region is CSVGLAGAETQYF. In nucleotides, the CDR3 is TGCAGCGTTGGACTAGCGGGAGCGGAGACCCAGTACTTC.

V and J are TRBV19 and TRBJ2-7; 9 positions agree with TRBD1. The junction had 8 bases not matched to a gene; V was cut back by 8 bases and J by 0 bases. This CDR3 region has 15 residues. From germline, CDR1 is LNHDA and CDR2 SQIVND (reference sequence). The CDR3 nucleotides read TGTGCCAGTTCCGCCGGGACAGGGAGCTCCTACGAGCAGTACTTC. Residues: CASSAGTGSSYEQYF.

This clone has only a few counts. This chain uses TRBV6-5 with TRBJ1-6; D is uncertain. V lost 0 bases to trimming and J lost 13 bases, with 10 bases between them. Germline CDR1 MNHEY, CDR2 SVGAGI. The CDR3 totals 13 residues. CDR3 nucleotide sequence: TGTGCCAGCAGTTACTCGACGGCAGGTCCCCTCCACTTT. This encodes CASSYSTAGPLHF.

The chain recombines TRBV6-5 with TRBJ1-2; D may be TRBD1 (6 bases). This CDR3 has 13 residues. The germline V gene encodes CDR1 MNHEY and CDR2 SVGAGI. V was pared by 7 bases and J by 4 bases, with 13 bases between. The CDR3 DNA reads as TGTGCCAGCAATATTCCAGGGGTCTATGGCTACACCTTC. It yields the protein CASNIPGVYGYTF.

The CDR3 nucleotides read TGTGCCAGCAGTTTATCCGGGGAACCCTATGGCTACACCTTC. Its translation is CASSLSGEPYGYTF. The gene calls are TRBV28 and TRBJ1-2; D gene ambiguous. Germline values: CDR1 MDHEN, CDR2 SYDVKM. There are 14 residues in the CDR3. The V and J ends lost 1 base and 4 bases respectively, with 10 bases between them.

This chain uses TRBV5-1 with TRBJ2-3; perhaps TRBD2 as D (6 bases). The CDR3 loop spans 14 amino acids. Trimming shortened V by 5 bases and J by 1 base, and 11 bases separated the two germline ends. Per the germline V gene, CDR1 is SGHRS and CDR2 is YFSETQ. DNA for the CDR3: TGCGCCAGCAGAGGCGGGGAGCGCACAGATACGCAGTATTTT. Its protein is CASRGGERTDTQYF.

The chain uses TRBV10-2 and TRBJ1-5, with D hard to call. Germline assignment: CDR1 WSHSY and CDR2 SAAADI. This CDR3 comprises 13 residues. Trimming stripped 3 bases from V and 3 bases from J, with 6 bases between. The chain's CDR3 is CASSETVNQPQHF. In DNA form, the CDR3 reads TGCGCCAGCAGTGAAACGGTCAATCAGCCCCAGCATTTT.

This chain links TRBV6-6 with TRBJ2-1; 7 bases match TRBD2. Trimming cost V 0 bases and J 3 bases; bases outside gene matches: 2. CDR1 and CDR2 (germline): MNHNY, SVGAGI (reference sequence). The length of the CDR3 is 15 residues. Here the CDR3 reads CASSYSASGYNEQFF. The CDR3 region has the DNA TGTGCCAGCAGTTACTCTGCTAGCGGCTACAATGAGCAGTTCTTC.

The chain recombines TRBV9 with TRBJ1-2, with 11 positions matching TRBD1. With 3 bases clipped from V and 7 bases from J, the junction kept 5 bases outside the gene matches. The CDR3 is 14 amino acids. CDR1 SGDLS and CDR2 YYNGEE come from the germline V gene. The CDR3 nucleotides are TGTGCCAGCAGCGCCAGGACAGGGGGCAGTGGCTACACCTTC. It yields the protein CASSARTGGSGYTF. The full variable domain, its missing parts supplied by reference TRBV9 and TRBJ1-2, is DSGVTQTPKHLITATGQRVTLRCSPRSGDLSVYWYQQSLDQGLQFLIQYYNGEERAKGNILERFSAQQFPDLHSELNLSSLELGDSALYFCASSARTGGSGYTFGSGTRLTVV.